The 26 T cell receptor beta chains below were found in one sample sequenced in a study of cytomegalovirus exposure and HLA in healthy donors (dated by TCRdb to 2015 to 2018). Libraries were constructed by the immunoSEQ multiplex PCR assay. For the multiplex PCR, a mixture combining 60 forward primers for TCR Vbeta segments and 13 reverse primers for TCR Jbeta segments was used. TCRdb stores this immuneACCESS table with in-frame sequences only. Part of the clones is absent; in the studies checked, under half of the shortfall reflects unresolved V genes, and no reason is known for the rest. In all, the sample holds 90,000 to 120,000 clones, and 60% to 80% of those were seen once. The top ten clonotypes cover roughly 6% of the sample. Sequencing was performed on PBMCs. These receptors originate from a man between 60 and 75 years old in good health and CMV-seropositive.

This clone came up a few times. The chain carries TRBV6-5 and TRBJ1-6, with TRBD1 as a possible D gene (5 bases). This CDR3 comprises 14 residues. Trimming pared 6 bases from V and 10 bases from J, leaving 16 bases between. The germline gives CDR1 MNHEY, CDR2 SVGAGI. CDR3 nucleotide sequence: TGTGCCAGCAGGGCCCAGGGAGGAGCCTCACCCCTCCACTTT. Translation: CASRAQGGASPLHF.

This clone was seen only a few times. The DNA of the CDR3 is TGCGCCAGCAGCCTAGAGAGGGCCTACACTGAAGCTTTCTTT. Amino acid sequence: CASSLERAYTEAFF. V gene TRBV4-3 combines with J gene TRBJ1-1; D is unclear. CDR1 and CDR2 from the germline V gene are LGHNA and YSLEER. The V gene lost 4 bases and the J gene lost 3 bases, with 12 bases spanning the gap. CDR3 length equals 14 residues.

This chain links TRBV9 with TRBJ2-3; TRBD2 matches at 13 bases. The junction had 8 bases not matched to a gene; V was cut back by 7 bases and J by 6 bases. From germline, CDR1 is SGDLS and CDR2 YYNGEE. This CDR3 spans 15 amino acids. The CDR3 DNA sequence: TGTGCCAGCGGCAAGGGACTAGCGGGGACCGATACGCAGTATTTT. Its protein is CASGKGLAGTDTQYF.

In its sample, this clone was seen a few times. J is TRBJ2-1 and V is TRBV15, with D perhaps TRBD1 (5 bases). Trimming removed 7 bases at V and 7 bases at J, with 11 bases between. Per the germline V gene, CDR1 is LNHNV and CDR2 is YYDKDF (reference sequence). The CDR3 has 12 residues. The CDR3 is CATTPTGNEQFF. CDR3 nucleotides: TGTGCCACCACCCCTACAGGAAATGAGCAGTTCTTC.

The chain employs TRBV4-1 and TRBJ1-2, with no clear D. This CDR3 has 13 residues. V was cut by 0 bases and J by 5 bases, with 7 bases left in between. Germline V CDR1 and CDR2: MGHRA, YSYEKL. CDR3 residues: CASSQEPGYGYTF. The CDR3 DNA reads as TGCGCCAGCAGCCAAGAGCCCGGGTATGGCTACACCTTC.

The chain carries TRBV7-9 and TRBJ2-7, with a tentative D call TRBD1 (5 bases). Looked up from germline, CDR1 is SEHNR and CDR2 is FQNEAQ (reference sequence). V was clipped by 1 base and J by 5 bases, with 18 bases between them. The CDR3 runs to 16 residues. The CDR3 loop is CASSLGAPARAHEQYF. In DNA form, the CDR3 reads TGTGCCAGCAGCTTAGGTGCTCCCGCCAGGGCGCACGAGCAGTACTTC.

The chain links TRBV2 to TRBJ1-2, with TRBD1 matching over 9 bases. Per the germline V gene, CDR1 is SNHLY and CDR2 is FYNNEI. Trimming at V came to 4 bases and at J to 4 bases, leaving 7 bases not matched to a gene. The CDR3 spans 15 residues. The CDR3, as DNA: TGTGCCAGCAGTGCGGGCGGACAGGGGTTCTATGGCTACACCTTC. This sequence encodes CASSAGGQGFYGYTF.

The rearrangement uses TRBV6-6 and TRBJ2-7, with TRBD1 matching over 7 bases. Germline trimming cut 0 bases from V and 7 bases from J; bases unmatched to any gene: 9. This CDR3 comprises 15 residues. Germline V gene lookup returns CDR1 MNHNY and CDR2 SVGAGI (reference sequence). The CDR3 loop reads CASSYSDRTRGEQYF. CDR3 nucleotide sequence: TGTGCCAGCAGTTACTCGGACAGAACCAGGGGGGAGCAGTACTTC.

The chain has TRBV27 and TRBJ2-7, with a possible D match to TRBD1 (5 bases). The CDR3 length is 14 residues. Trimming shortened V by 0 bases and J by 2 bases, and 8 bases separated the two germline ends. Germline CDR1 and CDR2: MNHEY and SMNVEV (reference sequence). The CDR3 nucleotides are TGTGCCAGCAGTTTATCAAGGGGCCCCTACGAGCAGTACTTC. Translated: CASSLSRGPYEQYF.

The CDR3: CASSLGQWNTDTQYF. The CDR3 DNA follows: TGTGCCAGCAGCTTGGGACAATGGAACACAGATACGCAGTATTTT. The genes are TRBV7-2 and TRBJ2-3; possible D gene TRBD1, 6 bases. V was cut by 3 bases and J by 2 bases, with 12 bases left in between. CDR1 and CDR2 from the germline V gene are SGHTA and FQGNSA. CDR3 length: 15 residues.

This clone has only a few counts. The gene calls are TRBV10-2 and TRBJ1-1; 7 bases agree with TRBD1. CDR1 is WSHSY, CDR2 SAAADI, per germline. V shed 3 bases, J shed 3 bases, and the junction held 1 base outside the gene matches. CDR3 size: 13 residues. The CDR3 protein is CASSEGTDTEAFF. CDR3 in DNA: TGCGCCAGCAGTGAAGGGACAGACACTGAAGCTTTCTTT.

The chain is built from TRBV9 and TRBJ2-3; 9 nucleotides line up with TRBD2. The CDR3 is 16 amino acids. Germline-derived CDR1 and CDR2 are SGDLS and YYNGEE. V lost 0 bases and J lost 3; bases outside the gene matches: 5. This chain's CDR3 is CASSVEAGGRTDTQYF. CDR3 DNA sequence: TGTGCCAGCAGCGTAGAGGCGGGGGGGCGGACAGATACGCAGTATTTT.

The chain uses TRBV6-6 and TRBJ1-1; D perhaps matches TRBD1 (5 bases). V lost 4 bases, J lost 11 bases, and 23 bases lay in between. The CDR3 runs to 15 residues. Germline V lookup: CDR1 MNHNY, CDR2 SVGAGI (reference sequence). The CDR3 region is CASSFSGTSLGGAFF. DNA for the CDR3: TGTGCCAGCAGTTTTTCCGGGACGAGTCTCGGAGGGGCTTTCTTT.

V is TRBV5-1 and J is TRBJ2-7, with D maybe TRBD1 (8 bases). The CDR3 extends over 14 amino acids. Germline CDR1 SGHRS, CDR2 YFSETQ. V was trimmed by 1 base and J by 8 bases, leaving 16 bases between them. The CDR3 loop is CASSLSDRGGKQYF. CDR3 nucleotide sequence: TGCGCCAGCAGCTTGTCCGACAGGGGAGGGAAGCAGTACTTC.

The chain joins TRBV19 to TRBJ2-2; D not resolved. CDR1 and CDR2 (germline): LNHDA, SQIVND (reference sequence). V was cut by 3 bases and J by 2 bases, with 10 bases left in between. The CDR3 is 15 residues long. Written as DNA, the CDR3 is TGTGCCAGTAGTATTCTAGGAATCAACACCGGGGAGCTGTTTTTT. Translating gives CASSILGINTGELFF.

The chain couples TRBV27 to TRBJ2-7; 8 nucleotides agree with TRBD2. CDR3 length equals 14 residues. V dropped 6 bases and J dropped 4; count of bases not matched to a gene: 8. In germline, CDR1 is MNHEY, CDR2 SMNVEV (reference sequence). CDR3 loop: CASRGTRGAYEQYF. The CDR3 DNA sequence: TGTGCCAGCAGGGGGACTAGGGGAGCTTACGAGCAGTACTTC.

The chain is built from TRBV5-1 and TRBJ2-3, with 7 bases aligning to TRBD1. The CDR3 totals 13 residues. Germline CDR1 SGHRS, CDR2 YFSETQ. After removal of 3 bases from V and 5 bases from J, the junction contained 3 bases not matched to a gene. The CDR3 loop is CASSSGQEDTQYF. CDR3 bases: TGCGCCAGCAGCTCCGGACAGGAAGATACGCAGTATTTT.

This clone has more than one count but fewer than ten. V gene TRBV7-6 combines with J gene TRBJ2-3; D is uncertain. This CDR3 has 14 residues. The ends were cut back, 4 bases at V and 4 bases at J, with 12 bases in the middle. The germline CDR1 and CDR2 sequences are SGHVS and FNYEAQ. The CDR3 here is CASSSPSPADTQYF. The CDR3 coding sequence is TGTGCCAGCAGCTCGCCAAGCCCCGCAGATACGCAGTATTTT.

In its sample, this clone was seen once. This chain uses TRBV6-1 with TRBJ2-3; D perhaps matches TRBD2 (7 bases). Looked up from germline, CDR1 is MNHNS and CDR2 is SASEGT. Trimming removed 2 bases at V and 2 bases at J, with 20 bases between. This CDR3 comprises 18 residues. CDR3 residues: CASSEWRGGFRATDTQYF. CDR3 coding DNA: TGTGCCAGCAGTGAATGGAGGGGGGGTTTTAGGGCCACAGATACGCAGTATTTT.

This rearrangement joins TRBV7-9 to TRBJ2-7, with TRBD2 matching over 8 bases. The V segment lost 5 bases and the J segment 4 bases; nucleotides outside the gene matches: 10. CDR3 length: 15 residues. Germline CDR1 and CDR2: SEHNR and FQNEAQ (reference sequence). The CDR3, as DNA: TGTGCCAGCAGCCATTTATCCGGGGGGGGGTACGAGCAGTACTTC. It specifies CASSHLSGGGYEQYF.

V usage is TRBV4-1 and J usage is TRBJ1-2, with a weak D call TRBD1 (5 bases). Germline V lookup: CDR1 MGHRA, CDR2 YSYEKL. Trimming pared 5 bases from V and 8 bases from J, leaving 18 bases between. This CDR3 contains 14 residues. The CDR3 nucleotides are TGCGCCAGCAGCTCCCCGGGCACAGGTGGCGGCTACACCTTC. It codes for CASSSPGTGGGYTF.

The chain recombines TRBV11-2 with TRBJ2-3, with D possibly matching TRBD2 (5 bases). The CDR3 extends over 16 amino acids. Trimming pared 4 bases from V and 2 bases from J, leaving 16 bases between. Germline V gene data show CDR1 as SGHAT and CDR2 as FQNNGV. CDR3 in amino acids: CASSSYAGVSTDTQYF. The CDR3 nucleotides are TGTGCCAGCAGCTCTTATGCCGGGGTTTCCACAGATACGCAGTATTTT.

This sequence joins TRBV12-5 and TRBJ1-1; 10 nucleotides match TRBD1. With V trimmed by 4 bases and J by 5 bases, 1 base remained unmatched. Germline CDR1 LGHNT, CDR2 FRNRAP. This CDR3 is built from 13 residues. For the CDR3, the DNA is TGTGCTAGTGGTTGGACAGGGGGGACTGAAGCTTTCTTT. Translating it yields CASGWTGGTEAFF.

V is TRBV10-2 and J is TRBJ2-7; D perhaps matches TRBD1 (6 bases). The CDR3 runs 14 residues. Germline V lookup: CDR1 WSHSY, CDR2 SAAADI. Trimming took off 7 bases at V and 0 bases at J, with 13 bases between the two ends. The CDR3 reads CASKRGQYSYEQYF. CDR3 coding DNA: TGCGCCAGCAAGAGGGGACAATACTCCTACGAGCAGTACTTC.

The genes are TRBV5-6 and TRBJ1-2; D possibly corresponds to TRBD1 (5 bases). Germline V CDR1 and CDR2: SGHDT, YYEEEE. The CDR3 is made up of 14 amino acids. Trimming removed 4 bases at V and 3 bases at J, with 13 bases between. CDR3 in amino acids: CASSTTDLDYGYTF. In nucleotides, the CDR3 is TGTGCCAGCAGCACGACAGATCTCGACTATGGCTACACCTTC.

As concerns this clone: At one of its ends the junction is not consistent with the germline gene, which may arise from a read error. The chain uses TRBV19 and TRBJ2-1; D gene unclear. CDR3 length: 16 amino acids. CDR1 is LNHDA and CDR2 is SQIVND in the germline V gene (reference sequence). CDR3 bases: TGTGCCAGTAGTATCCGAGGCAGAACCTCCCACAATGAGCAGTTCTTC. Protein product: CASSIRGRTSHNEQFF.